A selection of T cell receptor beta chains follows, all from one sample in a study of cytomegalovirus exposure and HLA in healthy donors. Clones were sequenced by immunoSEQ multiplex PCR, and TCRdb holds only the in-frame ones, with some missing. The sample includes over 110,000 clones, about four fifths seen only once; the top ten take roughly 6.2%. Sequences were obtained from PBMCs. The receptors come from a woman between 35 and 50 years old in good health and CMV-seropositive. The CDR3 runs from the conserved cysteine through the conserved F or W. A D gene is named only where the DNA matches it firmly. The size of a clone is reported for some rows only, either as once, few or many, or as a class for expanded clones.

j_gene | d_gene | abundance | v_gene | CDR3nt | CDR3aa
TRBJ2-7 | TRBD2 | NA | TRBV6-5 | TGTGCCAGCAGGGGACTAGCGGGAGGGAACTACGAGCAGTACTTC | CASRGLAGGNYEQYF
TRBJ1-3 | TRBD1 | few | TRBV10-3 | TGTGCCATCAGTTCAACCCAGGGGGCCTCCGGAAACACCATATATTTT | CAISSTQGASGNTIYF
TRBJ2-7 | TRBD2 | NA | TRBV7-9 | TGTGCCAGCAGCGCGGGAGATAGGCTAATCCACGAGCAGTACTTC | CASSAGDRLIHEQYF
TRBJ2-7 | TRBD2 | once | TRBV18 | TGTGCCAGCTCAAAGGAACCTTCTAGCGGCTACGAGCAGTACTTC | CASSKEPSSGYEQYF
TRBJ2-3 | TRBD1 | NA | TRBV18 | TGTGCCAGTAAGACAGGGACGGGCACAGATACGCAGTATTTT | CASKTGTGTDTQYF
TRBJ2-3 | NA | once | TRBV14 | TGTGCCAGCAGCCAAGCAGTCACAGATACGCAGTATTTT | CASSQAVTDTQYF
TRBJ1-1 | NA | NA | TRBV7-9 | TGTGCCAGCAGCCCACCGAGGGGGTGGTACACTGAAGCTTTCTTT | CASSPPRGWYTEAFF
TRBJ2-5 | NA | NA | TRBV6-5 | TGTGCCAGCACTGACAGGGAGGTCCCTCTCGAGTGGCAGTACTTC | CASTDREVPLEWQYF
TRBJ2-3 | TRBD2 | few | TRBV6-1 | TGTGCCAGCAGGCGGGGACTAGCGGGTTCAGATACGCAGTATTTT | CASRRGLAGSDTQYF
TRBJ2-7 | TRBD1 | NA | TRBV9 | TGTGCCAGCAGCTCACCCGAGAGGGGGCAGTACGAGCAGTACTTC | CASSSPERGQYEQYF
TRBJ2-7 | TRBD2 | NA | TRBV2 | TGTGCCAGCAGTGAGTGGACTAGCGGAGTTCTAGAGCAGTACTTC | CASSEWTSGVLEQYF
TRBJ1-1 | NA | once | TRBV4-2 | TGTGCCAGCAGCCAAGTAGGAGCGGGAGTGAGGGCTGAGAACACTGAAGCTTTCTTT | CASSQVGAGVRAENTEAFF
TRBJ2-7 | TRBD2 | NA | TRBV7-9 | TGTGCCAGCAGACCTAGACTAGCGGGAGCGGTCGAGCAGTACTTC | CASRPRLAGAVEQYF
TRBJ2-4 | TRBD1 | NA | TRBV15 | TGTGCCACCAGCAGATCAAGACAGGGGCAAAACATTCAGTACTTC | CATSRSRQGQNIQYF
TRBJ2-1 | TRBD1 | NA | TRBV19 | TGTGCCAGCAGGGACAGGGACAATTACAATGAGCAGTTCTTC | CASRDRDNYNEQFF
TRBJ1-1 | NA | NA | TRBV6-5 | TGTGCCAGCAGGCGACTCCCCGTGAACACTGAAGCTTTCTTT | CASRRLPVNTEAFF
TRBJ1-2 | NA | once | TRBV30 | TGTGCCTGTTCACAGTACTATGGCTACACCTTC | CACSQYYGYTF
TRBJ2-3 | NA | NA | TRBV6-5 | TGTGCCAGCAGTTGGGCTAGCGGCACAGATACGCAGTATTTT | CASSWASGTDTQYF
TRBJ2-1 | NA | NA | TRBV28 | TGTGCCAGCAGCCCCGGCCAGGTAGTAAGGAATGAGCAGTTCTTC | CASSPGQVVRNEQFF
TRBJ2-7 | TRBD2 | NA | TRBV11-1 | TGTGCCAGTGGGACTAGCAAACTGGGCCTCCCCTACGAGCAGTACTTC | CASGTSKLGLPYEQYF
TRBJ2-2 | NA | NA | TRBV5-1 | TGCGCCAGCACCTCCCTCGGGGTGCGGACCGGGGAGCTGTTTTTT | CASTSLGVRTGELFF
TRBJ2-7 | NA | few | TRBV2 | TGTGCCAGCAGTGAAGCGGGCCTTGATAGCGAGCAGTACTTC | CASSEAGLDSEQYF